This T cell receptor (beta chain) emerged from a study of CD8+ T cells in alopecia areata. Overall study context: Twice daily, treated patients received 5 to 10 mg of oral tofacitinib. Tofacitinib continued for 6 to 18 months and was then withheld for 6 months. Findings and limits, study-wide: Tofacitinib significantly lowered scalp clonality and expanded CD8+ clones among the top 100. It was observed that many expanded lesional clones persisted in scalp and blood during tofacitinib.

Following RNA extraction, reverse transcription yielded cDNA that acted as the sequencing template. Generated by immunoSEQ multiplex PCR, the TCRdb table keeps only in-frame clones and is missing some. The sample has 200,000 to 250,000 clones; 66% are singletons. Comment on this clone: The antigen is not known.

This sample's treatment: oral pan-JAK inhibitor, 5-10 mg twice daily. This sample comprised CD4+ T cells sorted from blood, obtained around week 44, from a patient treated with tofacitinib. The receptor was isolated from a human donor with alopecia areata.

The CDR3 reads CASSQERATTF. CDR3 sequence (DNA): TGTGCCAGCAGCCAGGAGCGGGCTACGACCTTC. The chain recombines TRBV13 with TRBJ1-2; D remains ambiguous. The CDR3 is 11 amino acids. The germline V gene has CDR1 PRHDT and CDR2 FYEKMQ (reference sequence). Trimming pared 5 bases from V and 14 bases from J, leaving 15 bases between.